A selection of T cell receptor beta chains follows, all from one sample in a study of regulatory T cells in long-lasting Graves disease. TCRdb called the multiplex PCR reads again in MiXCR, with one record for every CDR3 protein. The sample shows 300,000 to 350,000 distinct CDR3 sequences, around 20% of them seen only once. This specimen consisted of peripheral blood mononuclear cells (PBMCs), obtained when the disease was refractory, from a patient treated with antithyroid drugs. All receptors come from a female donor with Graves disease. Both conserved end residues are part of each CDR3. A D gene is named only where the DNA matches it firmly. Clone size is given for some rows only: seen once, a few or many times, or a class if the clone is expanded.

many,TRBJ2-7,TRBV6-2/TRBV6-3,TRBD2,TGTGCCAGCAGTTACGGGGGTACCGGGAGGGCCTACGAGCAGTACTTC,CASSYGGTGRAYEQYF
many,TRBJ1-1,TRBV10-3,.,TGTGCCATCAGTGAGTCGGGTCAGCAATCTGAAGCTTTCTTT,CAISESGQQSEAFF
few,TRBJ2-1,TRBV6-2/TRBV6-3,.,TGTGCCAGCAGCTGGGGTTCTCGGAATGAGCAGTTCTTC,CASSWGSRNEQFF
.,TRBJ2-7,TRBV20-1,.,TGCAGTGCACCTAAAGGGGGACCCCCCTACGATCAGTACTTC,CSAPKGGPPYDQYF
.,TRBJ1-6,TRBV30,.,TGTGCCTGGAGGGCCCCGGGAGAGTATAATTCACCCCTCCACTTT,CAWRAPGEYNSPLHF
many,TRBJ2-7,TRBV28,.,TGTGCCAGCAGTCTGCAGGGGCCATGGGGCTACGAGCAGTACTTC,CASSLQGPWGYEQYF
few,TRBJ2-7,TRBV27,.,TGTGCCAGCAGTTTAAGTCAACCTGGCTACGAGCAGTACTTC,CASSLSQPGYEQYF
.,TRBJ2-4,TRBV19,.,TGTGCCAGTAGTGCGTCCCGGGCCCAGGGAAGAAACATTCAGTACTTC,CASSASRAQGRNIQYF
.,TRBJ2-4,TRBV11-2,.,TGCGCCAGCAGCCAAGAAAAACCGGGCGCCGAACTAGCCAAAAACATTCAGTACTTC,CASSQEKPGAELAKNIQYF
many,TRBJ2-7,TRBV20-1,TRBD1,TGCAGTGCTGCGCCCGGCTCCGGGACAGACTACGAGCAGTACTTC,CSAAPGSGTDYEQYF
many,TRBJ1-2,TRBV20-1,.,TGCAGTGCCGAACCTCAGGGTGACTATGGCTACACCTTC,CSAEPQGDYGYTF
many,TRBJ1-5,TRBV12-3/TRBV12-4,.,TGTGCCAGCAGTTCGCGGGGGCAGCCCCAGCATTTT,CASSSRGQPQHF
few,TRBJ2-7,TRBV5-6,.,TGTGCCAGCAGCTTGGCGGGGACTCCTCCCGAGCAGTACTTC,CASSLAGTPPEQYF
few,TRBJ1-1,TRBV6-2/TRBV6-3,TRBD1,TGTGCCAGCAGTTACCTCGGACAGGGCACTGAAGCTTTCTTT,CASSYLGQGTEAFF
.,TRBJ1-4,TRBV19,.,TGTGCCTGCGGGGGGCTGGAAAAACTGTTTTTT,CACGGLEKLFF
many,TRBJ1-2,TRBV6-1,.,TGTGCCAGCAGTGAAACAGAGACCGAGGGCTACACCTTC,CASSETETEGYTF
.,TRBJ1-4,TRBV24-1,TRBD1,TGTGCCACGTCCGGGACAGGGAACGGAAAACTGTTTTTT,CATSGTGNGKLFF
many,TRBJ2-5,TRBV5-4,TRBD2,TGTGCCAGCAGCCAACTAGCGGGAGGGCCCGAGGGAGAGACCCAGTACTTC,CASSQLAGGPEGETQYF
many,TRBJ2-6,TRBV12-5,.,TGTGCTAGTGGTTTGAATGGGGGATCTGGGGCCAACGTCCTGACTTTC,CASGLNGGSGANVLTF
.,TRBJ1-6,TRBV28,.,TGTGCCAGCAGTCTTCACCGGGACATAAGGAGGTCATATAATTCACCCCTCCACTTT,CASSLHRDIRRSYNSPLHF
.,TRBJ1-4,TRBV27,TRBD1,TGTGCCAGCAGCTTGACAGGGGTCAGGGAAAAACTGTTTTTT,CASSLTGVREKLFF
few,TRBJ1-5,TRBV30,.,TGTGCCTGCACTTTTAAGAGCACATGGGGAGTGGATCAGCCCCAGCATTTT,CACTFKSTWGVDQPQHF
few,TRBJ1-4,TRBV3-1,.,TGTGCCAGCAGCCAAGCAGGGGCCCTCAATGAAAAACTGTTTTTT,CASSQAGALNEKLFF
.,TRBJ1-3,TRBV19,.,TGTGCCAGTAGTTTCATCGACTCTGGAAACACCATATATTTT,CASSFIDSGNTIYF